These 2 T cell receptor beta chains came from one sample sequenced in a study of T cell clonotyping in hematopoietic cell transplantation. The table came from immunoSEQ multiplex PCR; TCRdb's copy has only in-frame clones and leaves some out. The table shows 75,000 to 95,000 clones, with approximately 95% occurring only once. The sample's time point: recipient sample about 28 days before transplant, after cytoreduction. Sequenced here: peripheral blood mononuclear cells, sampled before stem cell transplant. The receptor source for this set is a woman between 50 and 59 years old with acute myeloid leukemia. Some clones in this sample may be carry-over from other donors' samples.

This clone was seen once. The chain has TRBV29-1 and TRBJ1-1, with 7 nucleotides matching TRBD1. The V and J ends lost 3 bases and 0 bases, in that order; junction bases with no gene match: 1. The CDR3 extends over 13 amino acids. Germline CDR1 SQVTM, CDR2 ANQGSEA. In nucleotides, the CDR3 is TGCAGCGTTGATCAGGGGGTGAACACTGAAGCTTTCTTT. Its protein is CSVDQGVNTEAFF.

The V gene is TRBV4-1, the J gene TRBJ1-1; D is uncertain. The V end lost 0 bases, the J end lost 5 bases, and 13 bases lay between the germline ends. CDR3 length: 15 residues. Per germline, CDR1 MGHRA and CDR2 YSYEKL. Here the CDR3 reads CASSQDTDLGTEAFF. CDR3 nucleotide sequence: TGCGCCAGCAGCCAAGATACAGACCTAGGGACTGAAGCTTTCTTT.